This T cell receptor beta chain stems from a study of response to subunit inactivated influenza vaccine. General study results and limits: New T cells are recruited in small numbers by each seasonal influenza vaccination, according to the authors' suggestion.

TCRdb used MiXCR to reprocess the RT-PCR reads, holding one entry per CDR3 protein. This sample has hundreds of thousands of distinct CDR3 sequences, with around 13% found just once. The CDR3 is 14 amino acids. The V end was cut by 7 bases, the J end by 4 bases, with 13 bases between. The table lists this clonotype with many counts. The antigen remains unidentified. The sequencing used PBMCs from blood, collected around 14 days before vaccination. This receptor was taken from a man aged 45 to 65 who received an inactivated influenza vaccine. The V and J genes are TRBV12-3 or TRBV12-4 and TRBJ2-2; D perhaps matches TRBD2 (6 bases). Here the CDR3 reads CASMRRVFTGELFF. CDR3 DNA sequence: TGTGCCAGCATGAGGAGGGTTTTCACCGGGGAGCTGTTTTTT.